The 18 T cell receptor beta chains below come from one sample, sequenced in a study of STAT3 mutations in large granular lymphocyte leukemia (dated 2019 in TCRdb). No antigen is known for these receptors. Paper-wide results and their limitations: At least one immunodominant TCRbeta clonotype was present in every T-LGLL patient, and multiple immunodominant subclonotypes appeared in about half of the T-LGLL patients.

Library preparation used the immunoSEQ multiplex PCR assay. TCRdb re-hosts the immuneACCESS table, in-frame sequences only. Its copies lack some clones; in the studies checked, an unresolved V gene accounts for under half of them, and the cause for the rest is not known. The sample table shows some 28,000 clones, and over 65% are seen once. About 32% of the sample is in the top ten clones. Sequenced: peripheral blood mononuclear cells. Receptors originate from a woman aged 45-65 years with T-cell large granular lymphocyte leukemia. Some clones in this sample may be carry-over from other donors' samples. The age is the age at diagnosis.

This clone was observed once. In nucleotides, the CDR3 is TGTGCCAGTAGTTTGGGGGTCAGCACAGATACGCAGTATTTT. It translates to CASSLGVSTDTQYF. The chain links TRBV19 to TRBJ2-3, with D perhaps given as TRBD1 or TRBD2 (5 bases each). Germline V CDR1 and CDR2: LNHDA, SQIVND (reference sequence). Trimming shortened V by 5 bases and J by 0 bases, and 9 bases separated the two germline ends. The CDR3 has 14 amino acids.

This clone was detected once. The V and J genes are TRBV6-6 and TRBJ1-2, with TRBD1 matching over 8 bases. After removal of 6 bases from V and 3 bases from J, the junction contained 6 bases not matched to a gene. Germline CDR1 is MNHNY and CDR2 is SVGAGI (reference sequence). The CDR3 extends over 14 amino acids. The CDR3 DNA sequence: TGTGCCAGCAGCGTGACAGGGGATTACTATGGCTACACCTTC. Translating gives CASSVTGDYYGYTF.

This rearrangement joins TRBV28 to TRBJ1-1; D call uncertain. Trimming took off 7 bases at V and 3 bases at J, with 15 bases between the two ends. CDR3 length: 14 residues. Germline V gene sequence: CDR1 MDHEN, CDR2 SYDVKM. The CDR3 region is CASIEDGGDTEAFF. CDR3 DNA: TGTGCCAGCATCGAGGACGGTGGCGACACTGAAGCTTTCTTT.

This clone appeared a few times. The gene calls are TRBV15 and TRBJ2-1; D is possibly TRBD2 (5 bases). The CDR3 has 15 residues. V was pared by 6 bases and J by 1 base, with 13 bases between. Germline V CDR1 and CDR2: LNHNV, YYDKDF (reference sequence). CDR3 in amino acids: CATRGERLSYNEQFF. The CDR3 DNA is TGTGCCACCAGAGGCGAGCGGTTGTCCTACAATGAGCAGTTCTTC.

The CDR3 coding sequence is TGTGCCAGCAGCCAGTCGGGACCGCAGTTCTTC. Encoded protein: CASSQSGPQFF. This chain joins TRBV5-6 and TRBJ2-1; tentatively, D is TRBD1 or TRBD2 (5 bases each). Trimming removed 4 bases from V and 12 bases from J, with 11 bases in between. CDR1 is SGHDT and CDR2 is YYEEEE in the germline V gene. The CDR3 sequence is 11 residues long.

The CDR3 loop reads CASSLSGTDTQYF. CDR3 DNA: TGCGCCAGCAGCTTGAGCGGGACAGATACGCAGTATTTT. The gene calls are TRBV5-1 and TRBJ2-3; a weak D match, TRBD2 (6 bases). The CDR3 has 13 residues. The V and J ends lost 1 base and 3 bases respectively, with 6 bases between them. Looked up from germline, CDR1 is SGHRS and CDR2 is YFSETQ.

The chain employs TRBV18 and TRBJ2-1; TRBD1 aligns across 7 bases. Per the germline V gene, CDR1 is KGHSH and CDR2 is LQKENI. CDR3 length equals 13 residues. The V segment lost 3 bases and the J segment 5 bases; nucleotides outside the gene matches: 1. The CDR3 sequence is CASSPGQNNEQFF. CDR3 sequence (DNA): TGTGCCAGCTCACCGGGACAGAACAATGAGCAGTTCTTC.

The chain links TRBV18 to TRBJ2-7; 8 bases are a match to TRBD1. This CDR3 has 16 amino acids. The V gene's germline CDR1 is KGHSH and CDR2 LQKENI. V was pared by 3 bases and J by 9 bases, with 16 bases of the junction left unmatched. The CDR3 spells CASSPLPGTGLGGQYF. The CDR3 DNA reads TGTGCCAGCTCACCTTTGCCTGGGACAGGCCTAGGAGGGCAGTACTTC.

The chain has TRBV29-1 and TRBJ1-1; possible D gene TRBD1, 5 bases. Germline CDR1 reads SQVTM; CDR2 reads ANQGSEA. V lost 7 bases, J lost 4 bases, and 19 bases lay in between. The CDR3 loop spans 14 amino acids. The DNA for the CDR3 is TGCAGCGGGACGCCCGGGACCTGGGGCACTGAAGCTTTCTTT. Protein: CSGTPGTWGTEAFF.

The chain recombines TRBV27 with TRBJ1-1, with D unresolved. The V and J ends lost 8 bases and 1 base respectively, with 14 bases between them. Germline lookup yields CDR1 MNHEY and CDR2 SMNVEV (reference sequence). This CDR3 has 14 residues. The CDR3 DNA reads TGTGCCAGCCGCGGGAGGACGGGGAACACTGAAGCTTTCTTT. It is translated as CASRGRTGNTEAFF.

The rearrangement links TRBV9 to TRBJ2-1, with 12 bases that match TRBD2. The CDR3 is made up of 16 amino acids. In germline, CDR1 is SGDLS, CDR2 YYNGEE. The V gene end was trimmed by 0 bases and the J gene end by 7 bases; junction bases not matched to a gene: 5. The CDR3 loop is CASSVGGLAGSNEQFF. The DNA for the CDR3 is TGTGCCAGCAGCGTAGGGGGACTAGCGGGTAGTAATGAGCAGTTCTTC.

CDR3 DNA: TGTGCCAGCAGCAAAGGGGCCCTCCGCTCTGGGGCCAACGTCCTGACTTTC. Protein sequence: CASSKGALRSGANVLTF. This chain connects TRBV27 to TRBJ2-6, with D possibly being TRBD1 (5 bases). V gave up 6 bases and J gave up 0 bases, with 15 bases separating them. The CDR3 has 17 amino acids. CDR1 is MNHEY, CDR2 SMNVEV, per germline (reference sequence). The full variable domain, in which reference TRBV27 and TRBJ2-6 provide the parts outside the CDR3, is EAQVTQNPRYLITVTGKKLTVTCSQNMNHEYMSWYRQDPGLGLRQIYYSMNVEVTDKGDVPEGYKVSRKEKRNFPLILESPSPNQTSLYFCASSKGALRSGANVLTFGAGSRLTVL.

J is TRBJ2-5 and V is TRBV4-1; D possibly corresponds to TRBD1 (6 bases). The CDR3 has 14 amino acids. Germline CDR1 and CDR2: MGHRA and YSYEKL. Deletions cut 3 bases from V and 3 bases from J, with 11 bases between. CDR3 loop: CASSHRTEEETQYF. For the CDR3, the DNA is TGCGCCAGCAGCCATAGGACAGAGGAAGAGACCCAGTACTTC.

The gene calls are TRBV7-9 and TRBJ2-5; D is perhaps TRBD1 (6 bases). The CDR3 contains 16 residues. Germline values: CDR1 SEHNR, CDR2 FQNEAQ (reference sequence). Trimming stripped 5 bases from V and 4 bases from J, with 20 bases between. CDR3: CASSVQSGGGGETQYF. CDR3 sequence (DNA): TGTGCCAGCAGCGTACAGTCTGGGGGCGGAGGAGAGACCCAGTACTTC. The complete variable domain, with remaining parts taken from reference TRBV7-9 and TRBJ2-5, reads DTGVSQNPRHKITKRGQNVTFRCDPISEHNRLYWYRQTLGQGPEFLTYFQNEAQLEKSRLLSDRFSAERPKGSFSTLEIQRTEQGDSAMYLCASSVQSGGGGETQYFGPGTRLLVL.

This clone occurred once. This chain joins TRBV5-1 and TRBJ2-5; D possibly corresponds to TRBD2 (6 bases). Trimming cost V 2 bases and J 4 bases, with 9 bases left between them. Germline CDR1 reads SGHRS; CDR2 reads YFSETQ. The CDR3 sequence is 13 residues long. CDR3 protein: CASSFLGGETQYF. CDR3 DNA: TGCGCCAGCAGCTTCCTGGGGGGAGAGACCCAGTACTTC.

By its share, this clone is medium-sized. The V and J genes are TRBV7-4 and TRBJ2-1; D remains unclear. Germline CDR1 is SGHVT and CDR2 is SQSDAQ. V was trimmed by 0 bases and J by 0 bases, leaving 6 bases between them. This CDR3 region has 15 residues. The CDR3 DNA is TGTGCCAGCAGCTTAGCTAGTATCTCCTACAATGAGCAGTTCTTC. This codes for CASSLASISYNEQFF.

The gene calls are TRBV5-4 and TRBJ2-7; D may be TRBD1 or TRBD2 (6 bases each). This CDR3 is 15 amino acids long. Trimming left V 5 bases short and J 2 bases short, with 17 bases between. The germline V gene encodes CDR1 SGHNT and CDR2 YYREEE (reference sequence). CDR3 amino acids: CASSYGGLAAYEQYF. In DNA, the CDR3 is TGTGCCAGCAGTTATGGGGGGCTAGCTGCCTACGAGCAGTACTTC.

V usage is TRBV30 and J usage is TRBJ2-2; possibly TRBD1 or TRBD2 for D (5 bases each). CDR1 and CDR2 (germline): GTSNPN, SVGIG (reference sequence). The CDR3 runs to 13 residues. V was pared by 3 bases and J by 5 bases, with 10 bases between. CDR3 DNA sequence: TGTGCCTGGAGGGGGGATTGGACCGGGGAGCTGTTTTTT. Amino acids: CAWRGDWTGELFF. The complete variable domain, with remaining parts taken from reference TRBV30 and TRBJ2-2, reads SQTIHQWPATLVQPVGSPLSLECTVEGTSNPNLYWYRQAAGRGLQLLFYSVGIGQISSEVPQNLSASRPQDRQFILSSKKLLLSDSGFYLCAWRGDWTGELFFGEGSRLTVL.